This TCR beta chain was sequenced in a study of cytomegalovirus exposure and HLA in healthy donors. The study's findings and limits: Most TCR sequences were uncommon, yet certain public TCRs appeared in many donors. Later examination showed HLA-associated TCR beta chains had greater clonal expansion than equally common others. Exclusion as indistinguishable affected some V segments, including TRBV6-2 and TRBV6-3.

Primers for the PCR totalled 60 Vbeta and 13 Jbeta. In the original workflow: Roughly 11 million shared chains were among some 75 million unique TCR beta chains counted in a later analysis. The repertoire was sequenced with immunoSEQ multiplex PCR; TCRdb's copy has only in-frame clones and lacks some. V, J and clone size derive from that table, while D and trimming were established from the DNA sequence. Of 150,000 to 200,000 clones in the sample, around 68% were seen once. Trimming removed 0 bases at V and 8 bases at J, with 5 bases between. The CDR3 covers 12 residues. Germline V gene sequence: CDR1 SGHVS, CDR2 FNYEAQ. Points on this clone: Antigen unknown.

The receptor was isolated from a man aged 35-49 years in good health and CMV-seronegative. This rearrangement joins TRBV7-6 to TRBJ2-1; D remains ambiguous. The sequencing sample was made of PBMCs. CDR3 residues: CASSLATDEQFF. CDR3 sequence (DNA): TGTGCCAGCAGCTTAGCTACGGATGAGCAGTTCTTC.